This T cell receptor beta chain emerged from a study of shared clonotypes between healthy human individuals. Germline V CDR1 and CDR2: SGHKS, YYEKEE (reference sequence). V was pared by 1 base and J by 4 bases, with 11 bases between. The CDR3 has 14 amino acids. Deep-level settings were used for running the assay. Repertoires were generated with immunoSEQ multiplex PCR, while TCRdb's copy carries only in-frame clones and drops some. The repertoire consists of 2 million to 2.5 million clones, with 85% to 95% occurring once and the leading ten covering about 0.41%. The TCR originated in a man younger than 35 in good health. Some clones in this sample may be carry-over from other donors' samples. The sample was naive CD4+ T cells from PBMCs. Subset indicated: CD45RA+ positively selected. The gene calls are TRBV5-5 and TRBJ2-5, with D possibly being TRBD1 (5 bases). CDR3 in amino acids: CASSLSPGLETQYF. The CDR3 region has the DNA TGTGCCAGCAGCTTGTCTCCAGGGCTAGAGACCCAGTACTTC. Filled out from reference TRBV5-5 and TRBJ2-5, the complete variable domain reads DAGVTQSPTHLIKTRGQQVTLRCSPISGHKSVSWYQQVLGQGPQFIFQYYEKEERGRGNFPDRFSARQFPNYSSELNVNALLLGDSALYLCASSLSPGLETQYFGPGTRLLVL.